This TCR beta chain came from a study of blood T cell repertoires in COVID-19. Study overall: Samples of COVID-19 (acute and convalescent) were obtained from the United States, Italy and Spain.

The V end lost 5 bases, the J end lost 8 bases, and 6 bases lay between the germline ends. From germline, CDR1 is SNHLY and CDR2 FYNNEI. The CDR3 is made up of 11 amino acids. Those enrolled in Seattle joined during active infection and were followed longitudinally afterward. This table comes from immunoSEQ multiplex PCR, and its TCRdb copy is limited to in-frame clones, with some not included. The table shows fewer than 350,000 clones, with 88% occurring only once. V and J are TRBV2 and TRBJ1-4; D call uncertain. Sequenced: peripheral blood. This clonotype was obtained from a woman in her twenties or thirties with COVID-19, enrolled during active disease. In DNA, the CDR3 is TGTGCCAGCAGTTGGAGGGAAAAACTGTTTTTT. Amino acids: CASSWREKLFF.